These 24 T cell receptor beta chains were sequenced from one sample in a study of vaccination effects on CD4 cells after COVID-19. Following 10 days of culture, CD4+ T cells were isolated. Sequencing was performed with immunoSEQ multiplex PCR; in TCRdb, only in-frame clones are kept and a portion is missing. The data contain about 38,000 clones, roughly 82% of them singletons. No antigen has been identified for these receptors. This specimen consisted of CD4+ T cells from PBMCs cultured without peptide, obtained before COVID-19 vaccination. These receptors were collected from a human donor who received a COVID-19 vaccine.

CDR3 sequence: CASSQWYREIDGYTF. The CDR3 nucleotides read TGCGCCAGCAGCCAGTGGTACAGGGAAATCGACGGCTACACCTTC. The gene calls are TRBV4-1 and TRBJ1-2; tentatively, D is TRBD1 (6 bases). Between the trimmed V and J ends, which lost 3 bases and 8 bases, there was a span of 19 bases. The V gene's germline CDR1 is MGHRA and CDR2 YSYEKL. This CDR3 is 15 amino acids long.

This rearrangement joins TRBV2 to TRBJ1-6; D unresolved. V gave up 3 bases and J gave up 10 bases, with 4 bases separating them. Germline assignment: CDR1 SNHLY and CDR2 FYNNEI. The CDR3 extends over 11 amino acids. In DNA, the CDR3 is TGTGCCAGCAGTGACGAGTCACCCCTCCACTTT. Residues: CASSDESPLHF.

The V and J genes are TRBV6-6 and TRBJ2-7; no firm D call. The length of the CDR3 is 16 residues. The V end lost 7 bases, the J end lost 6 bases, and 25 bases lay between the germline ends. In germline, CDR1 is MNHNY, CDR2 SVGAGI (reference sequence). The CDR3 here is CASTLESAAPLSEQYV. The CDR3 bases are TGTGCCAGCACCCTCGAGTCTGCCGCCCCCCTAAGCGAGCAGTACGTC.

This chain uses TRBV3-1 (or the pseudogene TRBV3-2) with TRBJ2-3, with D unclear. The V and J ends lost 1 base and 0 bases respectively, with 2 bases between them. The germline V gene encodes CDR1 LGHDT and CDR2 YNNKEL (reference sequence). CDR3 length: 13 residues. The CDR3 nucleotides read TGTGCCAGCAGCCAAGCCAGCACAGATACGCAGTATTTT. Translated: CASSQASTDTQYF.

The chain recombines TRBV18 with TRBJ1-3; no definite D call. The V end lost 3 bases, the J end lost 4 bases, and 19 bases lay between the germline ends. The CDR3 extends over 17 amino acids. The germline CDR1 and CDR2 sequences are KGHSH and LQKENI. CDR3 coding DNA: TGTGCCAGCTCACCGTTGAGAGTCTCCTTTAGAGGAAACACCATATATTTT. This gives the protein CASSPLRVSFRGNTIYF.

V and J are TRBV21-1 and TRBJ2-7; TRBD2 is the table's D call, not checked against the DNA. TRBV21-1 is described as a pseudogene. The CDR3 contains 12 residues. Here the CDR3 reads CASRGGYYEQYV. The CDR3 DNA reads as TGTGCCAGCAGGGGGGGGTACTACGAGCAGTACGTC.

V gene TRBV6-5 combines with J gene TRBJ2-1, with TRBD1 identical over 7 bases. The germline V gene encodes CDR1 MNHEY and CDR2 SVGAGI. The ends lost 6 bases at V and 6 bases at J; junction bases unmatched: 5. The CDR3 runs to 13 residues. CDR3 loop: CASRKGQTNEQFF. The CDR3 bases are TGTGCCAGCAGGAAGGGACAGACCAATGAGCAGTTCTTC.

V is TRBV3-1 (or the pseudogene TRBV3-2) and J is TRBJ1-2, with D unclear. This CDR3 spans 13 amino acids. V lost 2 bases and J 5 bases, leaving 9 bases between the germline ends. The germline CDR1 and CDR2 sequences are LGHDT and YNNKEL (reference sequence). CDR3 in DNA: TGTGCCAGCAGCCAACACAAGGGTTATGGCTACACCTTC. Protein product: CASSQHKGYGYTF.

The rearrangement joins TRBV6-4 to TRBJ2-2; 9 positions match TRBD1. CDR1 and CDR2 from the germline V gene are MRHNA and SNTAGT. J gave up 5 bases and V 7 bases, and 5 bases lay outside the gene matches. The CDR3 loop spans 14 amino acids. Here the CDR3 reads CASKGQGTTGELFF. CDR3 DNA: TGTGCCAGCAAGGGACAGGGCACTACCGGGGAGCTGTTTTTT.

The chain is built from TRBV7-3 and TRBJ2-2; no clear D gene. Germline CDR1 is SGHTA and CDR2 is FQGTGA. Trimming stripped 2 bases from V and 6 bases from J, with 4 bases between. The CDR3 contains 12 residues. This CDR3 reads CASSLAAGELFF. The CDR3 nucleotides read TGTGCCAGCAGCTTAGCGGCCGGGGAGCTGTTTTTT.

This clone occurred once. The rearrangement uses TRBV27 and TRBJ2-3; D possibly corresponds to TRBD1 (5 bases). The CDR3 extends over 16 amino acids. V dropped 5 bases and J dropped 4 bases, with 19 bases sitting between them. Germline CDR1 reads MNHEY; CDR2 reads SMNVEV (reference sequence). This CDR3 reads CASSPPFGAGPDTQYF. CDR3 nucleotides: TGTGCCAGCAGTCCACCGTTTGGGGCTGGGCCAGATACGCAGTATTTT.

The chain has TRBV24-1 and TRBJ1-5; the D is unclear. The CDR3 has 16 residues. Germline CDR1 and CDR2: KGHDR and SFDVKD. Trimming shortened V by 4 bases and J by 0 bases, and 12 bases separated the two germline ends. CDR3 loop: CATSESLTPSNQPQHF. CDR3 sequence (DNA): TGTGCCACCAGTGAATCCCTGACACCTAGCAATCAGCCCCAGCATTTT.

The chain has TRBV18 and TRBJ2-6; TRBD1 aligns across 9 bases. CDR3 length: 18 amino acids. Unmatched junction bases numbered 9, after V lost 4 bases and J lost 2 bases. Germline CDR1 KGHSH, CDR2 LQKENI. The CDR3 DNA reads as TGTGCCAGCTCACGAACGGACAGGGGAGGGACTGGGGCCAACGTCCTGACTTTC. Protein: CASSRTDRGGTGANVLTF.

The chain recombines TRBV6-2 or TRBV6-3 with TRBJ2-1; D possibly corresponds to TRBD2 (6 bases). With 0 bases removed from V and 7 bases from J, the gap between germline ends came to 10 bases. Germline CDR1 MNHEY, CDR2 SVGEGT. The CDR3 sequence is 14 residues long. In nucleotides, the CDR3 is TGTGCCAGCAGTTACTCGAGTGGGGGGAATGAGCAGTTCTTC. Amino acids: CASSYSSGGNEQFF.

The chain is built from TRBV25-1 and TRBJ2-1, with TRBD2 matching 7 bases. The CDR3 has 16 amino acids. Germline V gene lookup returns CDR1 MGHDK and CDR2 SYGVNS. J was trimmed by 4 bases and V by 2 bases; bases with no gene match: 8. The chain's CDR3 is CASSEGWGGNYNEQFF. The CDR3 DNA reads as TGTGCCAGCAGTGAAGGTTGGGGGGGAAATTACAATGAGCAGTTCTTC.

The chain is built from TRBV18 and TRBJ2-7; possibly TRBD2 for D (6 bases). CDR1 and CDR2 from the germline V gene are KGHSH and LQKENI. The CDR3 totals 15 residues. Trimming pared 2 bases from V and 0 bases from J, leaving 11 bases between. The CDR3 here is CASSPYGGGSYEQYV. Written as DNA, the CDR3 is TGTGCCAGCTCACCATACGGGGGAGGCTCCTACGAGCAGTACGTC.

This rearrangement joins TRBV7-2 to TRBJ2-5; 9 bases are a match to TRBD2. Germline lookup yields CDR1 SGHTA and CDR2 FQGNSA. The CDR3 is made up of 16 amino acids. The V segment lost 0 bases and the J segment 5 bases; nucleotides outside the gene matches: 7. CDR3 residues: CASSLAVLAGVETQYF. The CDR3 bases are TGTGCCAGCAGCTTAGCGGTATTAGCGGGGGTTGAGACCCAGTACTTC.

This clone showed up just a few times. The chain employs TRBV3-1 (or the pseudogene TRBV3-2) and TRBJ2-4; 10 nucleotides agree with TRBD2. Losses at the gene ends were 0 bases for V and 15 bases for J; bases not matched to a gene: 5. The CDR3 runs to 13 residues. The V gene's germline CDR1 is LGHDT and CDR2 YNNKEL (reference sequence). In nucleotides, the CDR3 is TGTGCCAGCAGCCAAGAACCAAGCGGGAGGGCGTACTTC. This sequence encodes CASSQEPSGRAYF.

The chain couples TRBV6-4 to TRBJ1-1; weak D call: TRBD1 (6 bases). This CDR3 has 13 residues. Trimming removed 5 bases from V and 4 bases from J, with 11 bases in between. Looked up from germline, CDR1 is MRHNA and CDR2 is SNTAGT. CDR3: CASSRTGLTEAFF. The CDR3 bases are TGTGCCAGCAGTCGTACAGGGCTCACTGAAGCTTTCTTT.

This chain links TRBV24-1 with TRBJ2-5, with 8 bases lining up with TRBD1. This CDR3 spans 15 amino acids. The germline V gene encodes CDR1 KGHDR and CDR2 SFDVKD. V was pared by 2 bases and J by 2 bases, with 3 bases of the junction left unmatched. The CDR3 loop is CATSDYGTGQETQYF. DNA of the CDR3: TGTGCCACCAGTGATTACGGGACAGGACAAGAGACCCAGTACTTC.

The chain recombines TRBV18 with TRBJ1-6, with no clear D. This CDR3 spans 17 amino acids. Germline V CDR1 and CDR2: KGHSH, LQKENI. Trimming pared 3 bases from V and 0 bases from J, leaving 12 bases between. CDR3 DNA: TGTGCCAGCTCACCGCGTAGCCAAAGCTCCTATAATTCACCCCTCCACTTT. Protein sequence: CASSPRSQSSYNSPLHF.

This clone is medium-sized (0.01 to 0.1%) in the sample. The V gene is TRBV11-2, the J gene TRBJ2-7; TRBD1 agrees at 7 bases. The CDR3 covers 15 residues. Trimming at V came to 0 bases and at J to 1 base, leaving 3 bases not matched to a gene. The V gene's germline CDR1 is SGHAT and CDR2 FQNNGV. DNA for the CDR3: TGTGCCAGCAGCTTAGAGGGCAGGGGGTCCTACGAGCAGTACGTC. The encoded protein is CASSLEGRGSYEQYV.

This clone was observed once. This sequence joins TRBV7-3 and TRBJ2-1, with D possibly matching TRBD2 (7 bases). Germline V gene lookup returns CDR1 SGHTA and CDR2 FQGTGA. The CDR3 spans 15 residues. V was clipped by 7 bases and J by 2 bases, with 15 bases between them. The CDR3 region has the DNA TGTGCCAGCAACTCGAAGGGGGGGACCTACAATGAGCAGTTCTTC. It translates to CASNSKGGTYNEQFF. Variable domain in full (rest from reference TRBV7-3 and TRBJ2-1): GAGVSQTPSNKVTEKGKYVELRCDPISGHTALYWYRQSLGQGPEFLIYFQGTGAADDSGLPNDRFFAVRPEGSVSTLKIQRTERGDSAVYLCASNSKGGTYNEQFFGPGTRLTVL.

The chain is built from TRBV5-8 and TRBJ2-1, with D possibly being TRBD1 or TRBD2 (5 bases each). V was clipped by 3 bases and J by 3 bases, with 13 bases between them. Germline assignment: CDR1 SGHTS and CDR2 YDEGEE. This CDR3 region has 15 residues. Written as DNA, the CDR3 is TGTGCCAGCAGCTCGGAATGGGACGGCTACAATGAGCAGTTCTTC. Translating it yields CASSSEWDGYNEQFF.